This T cell receptor (beta chain) was recovered during a study of shared clonotypes between healthy human individuals. The CDR3 is 8 amino acids in total, end residues counted. Germline loops: CDR1 WNHNN, CDR2 SYGVQD (reference sequence). Here immunoSEQ multiplex PCR was the method, and the copy in TCRdb shows in-frame clones only, minus some. The table lists around 990,000 clones, approximately 75% of them singletons. With respect to this clone: Its antigen is not identified. Since no conserved phenylalanine or tryptophan closes the CDR3, a read error is the likely cause. The DNA is omitted, as the CDR3 cannot be located on it reliably, and the CDR3 follows TCRdb's listing.

Notes on the study in general: An effect of sequencing depth on clonotype sharing among donors was expected.

The sequence was obtained from a man aged 18 to 29 in good health. Some clones in this sample may be carry-over from other donors' samples. The sample taken for sequencing was memory CD4+ T cells from PBMCs. The subset denotes: CD45RA-negative fraction. This chain connects TRBV10-1 to TRBJ2-2; TRBD2 was called by the table and not checked on the DNA. The CDR3 protein is CASSGVRL.